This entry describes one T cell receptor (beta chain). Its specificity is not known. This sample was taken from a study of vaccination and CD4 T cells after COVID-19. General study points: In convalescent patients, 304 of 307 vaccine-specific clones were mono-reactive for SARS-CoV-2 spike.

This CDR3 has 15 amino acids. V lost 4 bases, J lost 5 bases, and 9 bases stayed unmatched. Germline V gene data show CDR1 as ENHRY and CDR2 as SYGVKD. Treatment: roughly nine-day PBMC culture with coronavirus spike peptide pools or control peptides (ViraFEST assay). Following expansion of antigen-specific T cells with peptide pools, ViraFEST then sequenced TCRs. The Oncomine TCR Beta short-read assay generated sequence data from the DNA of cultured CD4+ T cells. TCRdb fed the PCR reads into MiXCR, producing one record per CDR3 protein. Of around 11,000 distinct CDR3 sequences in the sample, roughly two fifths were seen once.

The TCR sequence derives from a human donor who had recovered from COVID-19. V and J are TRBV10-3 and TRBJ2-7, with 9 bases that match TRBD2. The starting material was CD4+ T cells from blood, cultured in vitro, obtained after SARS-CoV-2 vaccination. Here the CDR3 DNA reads TGTGCCATCAGTGGGCCTAGCGGGATTGGCAACGAGCAGTACTTC. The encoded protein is CAISGPSGIGNEQYF.